These 20 T cell receptor beta chains were sequenced from one sample in a study of shared clonotypes between healthy human individuals. Repertoires were generated with immunoSEQ multiplex PCR, while TCRdb's copy carries only in-frame clones and drops some. The repertoire includes about 1 million clones, 75% of them detected once, and approximately 1.5% sits in the top ten. Source material: memory CD4+ T cells sorted from blood. Regarding subset: CD45RA-negative fraction. All receptors come from a man aged 18 to 29 in good health.

This sequence joins TRBV5-5 and TRBJ2-4; the D gene could be TRBD1 or TRBD2 (5 bases each). Germline V gene data show CDR1 as SGHKS and CDR2 as YYEKEE (reference sequence). The V and J ends lost 0 bases and 5 bases respectively, with 12 bases between them. The CDR3 consists of 15 residues. The CDR3 region has the DNA TGTGCCAGCAGCTTGGCCCCTGGGACGGAAAACATTCAGTACTTC. It translates to CASSLAPGTENIQYF.

The chain uses TRBV27 and TRBJ1-1; the match to TRBD1 covers 8 bases. In germline, CDR1 is MNHEY, CDR2 SMNVEV (reference sequence). The CDR3 is made up of 16 amino acids. V was pared by 2 bases and J by 10 bases, with 15 bases of the junction left unmatched. CDR3 loop: CASSLMPPDRVTRAFF. Written as DNA, the CDR3 is TGTGCCAGCAGTTTAATGCCCCCGGACAGGGTTACCCGAGCTTTCTTT.

The chain has TRBV7-8 and TRBJ1-1; D gene uncertain. The length of the CDR3 is 12 residues. Germline CDR1 SGHVS, CDR2 FQNEAQ. V lost 1 base and J 6 bases, leaving 6 bases between the germline ends. The CDR3 DNA is TGTGCCAGCAGCTTAGAACTTTCTGAAGCTTTCTTT. Translating gives CASSLELSEAFF.

The rearrangement links TRBV5-8 to TRBJ2-2; D tentatively reads TRBD1 or TRBD2 (5 bases each). From germline, CDR1 is SGHTS and CDR2 YDEGEE. Trimming removed 3 bases at V and 1 base at J, with 10 bases between. CDR3 length: 15 amino acids. For the CDR3, the DNA is TGTGCCAGCAGCTCCGAGGGGCGGAACACCGGGGAGCTGTTTTTT. This codes for CASSSEGRNTGELFF.

To note about this clone: Additional DNA sequences in this sample encode the identical CDR3. The rearrangement uses TRBV6-5 and TRBJ1-5; 11 bases map to TRBD1. The germline V gene has CDR1 MNHEY and CDR2 SVGAGI. The CDR3 runs 14 residues. Trimming at V came to 6 bases and at J to 7 bases, leaving 5 bases not matched to a gene. The CDR3 region has the DNA TGTGCCAGCAGAGGACAGGGGGCAGGGCAGCCCCAGCATTTT. Translation gives CASRGQGAGQPQHF.

The rearrangement uses TRBV18 and TRBJ2-1; 10 bases are shared with TRBD2. The CDR3 is made up of 17 amino acids. Per germline, CDR1 KGHSH and CDR2 LQKENI. V was pared by 3 bases and J by 7 bases, with 12 bases of the junction left unmatched. The CDR3 DNA sequence: TGTGCCAGCTCACCTCCTATGGCTAGCGGGAGTTGGAATGAGCAGTTCTTC. Translation gives CASSPPMASGSWNEQFF.

This clone was seen more than once but under ten times. This chain links TRBV2 with TRBJ1-1, with 9 bases aligning to TRBD1. J lost 8 bases, V lost 6 bases, and 10 bases had no gene match. The V gene's germline CDR1 is SNHLY and CDR2 FYNNEI. The CDR3 sequence is 14 residues long. The CDR3 region is CASRAKQGAGEAFF. Written as DNA, the CDR3 is TGTGCCAGCAGGGCTAAACAGGGGGCGGGGGAAGCTTTCTTT.

This clone came up a few times. The rearrangement uses TRBV6-5 and TRBJ1-1; D ambiguous. The CDR3 has 13 residues. Trimming pared 9 bases from V and 3 bases from J, leaving 14 bases between. Per the germline V gene, CDR1 is MNHEY and CDR2 is SVGAGI. DNA of the CDR3: TGTGCCAGTACCTATAGCTTGTACACTGAAGCTTTCTTT. Amino acid sequence: CASTYSLYTEAFF.

This clone was counted only a few times. This chain uses TRBV30 with TRBJ1-4; D gene uncertain. The CDR3 spans 13 residues. CDR1 is GTSNPN and CDR2 is SVGIG in the germline V gene (reference sequence). V was pared by 3 bases and J by 7 bases, with 12 bases between. The CDR3 sequence: CAWRGRWGEKLFF. The CDR3 DNA sequence: TGTGCCTGGAGAGGTCGGTGGGGTGAAAAACTGTTTTTT.

V gene TRBV6-1 combines with J gene TRBJ1-5, with D unresolved. Germline values: CDR1 MNHNS, CDR2 SASEGT. This CDR3 comprises 19 residues. Trimming removed 2 bases from V and 0 bases from J, with 20 bases in between. Here the CDR3 DNA reads TGTGCCAGCAGTGAAATATGGTTGATTGACCCCTTTAGCAATCAGCCCCAGCATTTT. It yields the protein CASSEIWLIDPFSNQPQHF.

CDR3 DNA sequence: TGTGCCAGCACCGACCCCACGCGGGGGACCCAGTACTTC. As protein: CASTDPTRGTQYF. The rearrangement links TRBV6-6 to TRBJ2-5, with D perhaps TRBD2 (6 bases). With 7 bases removed from V and 7 bases from J, the gap between germline ends came to 16 bases. CDR1 and CDR2 from the germline V gene are MNHNY and SVGAGI (reference sequence). This CDR3 region has 13 residues.

The chain links TRBV30 to TRBJ2-7; 9 bases map to TRBD2. Per the germline V gene, CDR1 is GTSNPN and CDR2 is SVGIG (reference sequence). Trimming cost V 8 bases and J 6 bases; bases outside gene matches: 11. The CDR3 is made up of 13 amino acids. CDR3 DNA sequence: TGTGCCCTGGTGAGCGGGGGGCCCTCCGAGCAGTACTTC. Amino acids: CALVSGGPSEQYF.

The CDR3 region is CASSPIAREQYF. Here the CDR3 DNA reads TGTGCCAGCAGCCCTATCGCGCGGGAGCAGTACTTC. The chain couples TRBV6-1 to TRBJ2-7; D is uncertain. In germline, CDR1 is MNHNS, CDR2 SASEGT. Trimming shortened V by 6 bases and J by 7 bases, and 13 bases separated the two germline ends. This CDR3 is built from 12 residues.

The V call is TRBV6-1, the J call TRBJ1-5; a weak D match, TRBD1 (5 bases). The germline CDR1 and CDR2 sequences are MNHNS and SASEGT. The CDR3 has 15 amino acids. Trimming left V 7 bases short and J 1 base short, with 14 bases between. In nucleotides, the CDR3 is TGTGCCAGCACGAGGGAAGGGGCGAGCAATCAGCCCCAGCATTTT. Translating it yields CASTREGASNQPQHF.

CDR3 loop: CASRRGQGSSDQPQHF. The DNA of the CDR3 is TGTGCCAGCAGGCGCGGACAGGGGTCGTCTGATCAGCCCCAGCATTTT. V gene TRBV6-6 combines with J gene TRBJ1-5, with 9 nucleotides matching TRBD1. Germline V gene data show CDR1 as MNHNY and CDR2 as SVGAGI (reference sequence). V was clipped by 6 bases and J by 5 bases; unmatched bases: 11. The CDR3 sequence is 16 residues long.

The chain uses TRBV28 and TRBJ2-7; D may be TRBD2 (5 bases). The CDR3 spans 15 residues. The germline V gene has CDR1 MDHEN and CDR2 SYDVKM. Deletions cut 4 bases from V and 3 bases from J, with 16 bases between. CDR3 residues: CASSSVLGRVYEQYF. As DNA, the CDR3 is TGTGCCAGCAGTTCTGTGCTTGGGCGGGTCTACGAGCAGTACTTC.

V and J are TRBV25-1 and TRBJ1-2; D unclear. Germline CDR1 is MGHDK and CDR2 is SYGVNS. Trimming pared 2 bases from V and 3 bases from J, leaving 7 bases between. The CDR3 runs 13 residues. CDR3 region: CASSEGVDYGYTF. The DNA of the CDR3 is TGTGCCAGCAGTGAAGGGGTCGACTATGGCTACACCTTC.

This chain uses TRBV5-1 with TRBJ2-7; the D is unclear. Germline values: CDR1 SGHRS, CDR2 YFSETQ. The CDR3 loop spans 15 amino acids. Trimming took 0 bases from V and 6 from J, leaving 16 bases between them. The CDR3 loop is CASSLASPERSEQYF. The CDR3 bases are TGCGCCAGCAGCTTGGCCTCTCCTGAACGCTCCGAGCAGTACTTC.

V usage is TRBV5-1 and J usage is TRBJ2-7; D is unresolved. V shed 3 bases and J shed 3 bases, with 4 bases lying between them. The CDR3 spans 11 residues. Germline assignment: CDR1 SGHRS and CDR2 YFSETQ. The CDR3 sequence is CASSSHYEQYF. CDR3 nucleotide sequence: TGCGCCAGCAGCTCTCACTACGAGCAGTACTTC.

The CDR3 region has the DNA TGTGCCAGCAGTCCAGGACAGGTTCAGCCCCAGCATTTT. It encodes CASSPGQVQPQHF. The chain is built from TRBV6-6 and TRBJ1-5; 7 positions match TRBD1. Germline V gives CDR1 MNHNY, CDR2 SVGAGI (reference sequence). The CDR3 consists of 13 residues. With 5 bases clipped from V and 6 bases from J, the junction kept 4 bases outside the gene matches.